The clone carrying this T cell receptor beta chain was detected only a few times. These data belong to a study of T-cell reconstitution after alpha-beta-depleted transplantation in children. Looked up from germline, CDR1 is SGHRS and CDR2 is YFSETQ. The CDR3 is 16 residues long. With V trimmed by 5 bases and J by 0 bases, 6 bases remained unmatched. The TCRbeta library incorporated unique molecular identifiers. Each CDR3 protein is one row after TCRdb ran MiXCR on the PCR reads. The sample records approximately 400,000 distinct CDR3 sequences, 11% being singletons. The clonotype originates from a human donor who donated a stem cell graft to a child with acute myeloid leukemia. The starting material was PBMCs from the stem cell graft donor, obtained from the stem cell graft. The chain recombines TRBV5-1 with TRBJ2-1; 9 bases agree with TRBD2. The CDR3 is CASRGSGGPSYNEQFF. For the CDR3, the DNA is TGCGCCAGCAGAGGTAGCGGGGGCCCCTCCTACAATGAGCAGTTCTTC.